The 13 T cell receptor beta chains in this list originate from one sample, sequenced in a study of cytomegalovirus exposure and HLA in healthy donors. PCR employed 60 Vbeta and 13 Jbeta primers. Sequencing was performed with immunoSEQ multiplex PCR; in TCRdb, only in-frame clones are kept and a portion is missing. Among about 140,000 clones listed, roughly 70% were seen once. Sample: PBMCs. These receptors were obtained from a human donor in good health.

This clone was counted between two and nine times. The rearrangement joins TRBV7-9 to TRBJ1-1, with 7 bases that match TRBD1. The CDR3 spans 15 residues. The germline gives CDR1 SEHNR, CDR2 FQNEAQ (reference sequence). Trimming cost V 1 base and J 0 bases; bases outside gene matches: 2. The DNA of the CDR3 is TGTGCCAGCAGCTTAGGGACAGGAATGAACACTGAAGCTTTCTTT. This codes for CASSLGTGMNTEAFF.

The V and J genes are TRBV2 and TRBJ1-1; TRBD1 is a possible D gene (6 bases). Trimming removed 5 bases at V and 8 bases at J, with 12 bases between. The germline CDR1 and CDR2 sequences are SNHLY and FYNNEI. This CDR3 is 12 amino acids long. CDR3 protein: CASSHPTGEAFF. The CDR3 nucleotides read TGTGCCAGCAGTCACCCGACAGGAGAAGCTTTCTTT.

V gene TRBV9 combines with J gene TRBJ2-2; 10 bases are a match to TRBD2. The CDR3 contains 16 residues. V was clipped by 1 base and J by 7 bases; unmatched bases: 7. CDR1 and CDR2 (germline): SGDLS, YYNGEE. This CDR3 is CASSVRLAGVVGELFF. The CDR3 DNA is TGTGCCAGCAGCGTAAGGCTAGCGGGAGTGGTCGGGGAGCTGTTTTTT.

CDR3: CAASGGRVYEQYF. The CDR3 region has the DNA TGTGCCGCCTCCGGCGGGAGGGTATACGAGCAGTACTTC. The chain joins TRBV28 to TRBJ2-7; 9 nucleotides agree with TRBD2. The CDR3 is 13 amino acids. Germline V gene sequence: CDR1 MDHEN, CDR2 SYDVKM. Trimming took 11 bases from V and 4 from J; bases not matched to a gene: 9. Full variable domain (remainder filled in from reference TRBV28 and TRBJ2-7): DVKVTQSSRYLVKRTGEKVFLECVQDMDHENMFWYRQDPGLGLRLIYFSYDVKMKEKGDIPEGYSVSREKKERFSLILESASTNQTSMYLCAASGGRVYEQYFGPGTRLTVT.

Regarding this clone: The same CDR3 arises from other DNA sequences in this sample as well. This sequence joins TRBV28 and TRBJ2-7; D not resolved. Germline CDR1 and CDR2: MDHEN and SYDVKM. The CDR3 spans 12 residues. V was pared by 1 base and J by 2 bases, with 3 bases between. CDR3 in DNA: TGTGCCAGCAGTTTATTTACCTACGAGCAGTACTTC. Translation: CASSLFTYEQYF.

This sequence joins TRBV9 and TRBJ1-2, with TRBD1 matching over 8 bases. Germline V gene lookup returns CDR1 SGDLS and CDR2 YYNGEE. The V and J ends lost 0 bases and 4 bases, in that order; junction bases with no gene match: 8. The CDR3 has 16 residues. CDR3 residues: CASSVDGTGRVYGYTF. For the CDR3, the DNA is TGTGCCAGCAGCGTAGATGGGACAGGTCGGGTCTATGGCTACACCTTC.

The chain recombines TRBV18 with TRBJ2-5, with unresolved D. This CDR3 is built from 13 residues. From germline, CDR1 is KGHSH and CDR2 LQKENI. Trimming stripped 3 bases from V and 1 base from J, with 6 bases between. The chain's CDR3 is CASSPVAQETQYF. CDR3 nucleotides: TGTGCCAGCTCACCGGTGGCCCAAGAGACCCAGTACTTC.

This clone was counted only a few times. The J gene is TRBJ2-5, the V gene TRBV2, with D maybe TRBD1 (8 bases). Germline V gene lookup returns CDR1 SNHLY and CDR2 FYNNEI. The germline V and J ends were trimmed by 0 bases and 5 bases, with 13 bases remaining between them. The CDR3 has 15 residues. As DNA, the CDR3 is TGTGCCAGCAGTGAAGCCTACAGGGGGGGGGAGACCCAGTACTTC. It encodes CASSEAYRGGETQYF.

The chain is built from TRBV10-3 and TRBJ1-2, with D tentatively TRBD1 (5 bases). The length of the CDR3 is 14 residues. V shed 0 bases and J shed 2 bases, with 7 bases lying between them. The germline V gene has CDR1 ENHRY and CDR2 SYGVKD. The CDR3 reads CAISESRQNYGYTF. CDR3 sequence (DNA): TGTGCCATCAGTGAGTCGAGACAGAACTATGGCTACACCTTC.

This clone came up a few times. The chain has TRBV19 and TRBJ1-4; the D is unclear. Germline V lookup: CDR1 LNHDA, CDR2 SQIVND (reference sequence). Trimming shortened V by 0 bases and J by 8 bases, and 7 bases separated the two germline ends. This CDR3 has 13 residues. For the CDR3, the DNA is TGTGCCAGTAGTATAGACCCGGGGGAAAAACTGTTTTTT. It translates to CASSIDPGEKLFF.

The J gene is TRBJ2-2, the V gene TRBV9; D is unclear. V lost 0 bases to trimming and J lost 6 bases, with 12 bases between them. This CDR3 contains 15 residues. Germline CDR1 SGDLS, CDR2 YYNGEE. In DNA form, the CDR3 reads TGTGCCAGCAGCGTAGTGTCACAGTTATCCGGGGAGCTGTTTTTT. Translation: CASSVVSQLSGELFF.

The chain recombines TRBV7-8 with TRBJ2-3, with D maybe TRBD2 (6 bases). The CDR3 has 16 amino acids. V shed 3 bases and J shed 1 base, with 14 bases lying between them. In germline, CDR1 is SGHVS, CDR2 FQNEAQ. The DNA for the CDR3 is TGTGCCAGCAGCTTGTCCCCTAGCGAGGGCACAGATACGCAGTATTTT. Protein product: CASSLSPSEGTDTQYF.

In its sample, this clone was seen once. The genes are TRBV10-3 and TRBJ2-6; the match to TRBD1 covers 9 bases. The germline V gene encodes CDR1 ENHRY and CDR2 SYGVKD. This CDR3 comprises 17 residues. V trimming: 6 bases; J trimming: 3 bases; junction bases outside the gene matches: 9. The CDR3 region has the DNA TGTGCCATCAGGCCCGGACAGGGGCTAAGTGGGGCCAACGTCCTGACTTTC. Translated: CAIRPGQGLSGANVLTF.